This entry lists 7 T cell receptor beta chains sequenced from one sample in a study of cytomegalovirus exposure and HLA in healthy donors. PCR primers comprised 60 Vbeta and 13 Jbeta primers. Here immunoSEQ multiplex PCR was the method, and the copy in TCRdb shows in-frame clones only, minus some. This table has approximately 87,000 clones, about 86% appearing once. The sample was PBMCs. These receptors all come from a woman aged 65 to 85 in good health and CMV-seropositive.

This clone was observed a few times. The J gene is TRBJ2-3, the V gene TRBV10-3; D may be TRBD1 (5 bases). Between the trimmed V and J ends, which lost 4 bases and 6 bases, there was a span of 11 bases. The CDR3 spans 13 residues. The germline CDR1 and CDR2 sequences are ENHRY and SYGVKD. CDR3 in DNA: TGTGCCATCAGTGCCCGACAGCCGGATACGCAGTATTTT. Amino acids: CAISARQPDTQYF.

J is TRBJ2-1 and V is TRBV9, with TRBD2 matching over 11 bases. V lost 3 bases and J lost 8; bases outside the gene matches: 7. The CDR3 has 15 amino acids. Germline CDR1 reads SGDLS; CDR2 reads YYNGEE. CDR3 residues: CASSAGTSGSDEQFF. CDR3 sequence (DNA): TGTGCCAGCAGCGCTGGCACTAGCGGGAGTGATGAGCAGTTCTTC.

The chain joins TRBV28 to TRBJ2-7, with 8 nucleotides matching TRBD2. The V segment lost 3 bases and the J segment 3 bases; nucleotides outside the gene matches: 13. Per germline, CDR1 MDHEN and CDR2 SYDVKM. The CDR3 has 17 residues. The CDR3 DNA follows: TGTGCCAGCAGTTTGGCCGCCAGGGGACTAGGAATCTACGAGCAGTACTTC. Amino acid sequence: CASSLAARGLGIYEQYF.

The chain carries TRBV4-2 and TRBJ1-5; D possibly corresponds to TRBD1 (6 bases). CDR3 length: 15 residues. Germline assignment: CDR1 LGHNA and CDR2 YNFKEQ. V was trimmed by 0 bases and J by 4 bases, leaving 10 bases between them. This CDR3 is CASSQETGFNQPQHF. CDR3 coding DNA: TGTGCCAGCAGCCAAGAGACAGGTTTTAATCAGCCCCAGCATTTT.

The chain joins TRBV2 to TRBJ2-2, with D possibly matching TRBD1 (5 bases). The V gene's germline CDR1 is SNHLY and CDR2 FYNNEI. Trimming took off 4 bases at V and 4 bases at J, with 10 bases between the two ends. CDR3 length: 14 amino acids. The CDR3 loop reads CASSGQRTTGELFF. The CDR3 coding sequence is TGTGCCAGCAGTGGACAGAGAACCACCGGGGAGCTGTTTTTT.

V gene TRBV19 combines with J gene TRBJ2-7; unclear D gene. V was clipped by 8 bases and J by 0 bases, with 14 bases between them. Germline V gene lookup returns CDR1 LNHDA and CDR2 SQIVND (reference sequence). The length of the CDR3 is 14 residues. The DNA for the CDR3 is TGTGCCAGTTCAACACAGCCCCTCTCCTACGAGCAGTACTTC. As protein: CASSTQPLSYEQYF.

The V call is TRBV9, the J call TRBJ2-6; 7 bases align to TRBD2. Germline assignment: CDR1 SGDLS and CDR2 YYNGEE. The CDR3 loop spans 17 amino acids. The J segment lost 0 bases and the V segment lost 1 base, leaving 4 bases of the junction unmatched. The CDR3 DNA reads TGTGCCAGCAGCGTACGGGGGGAGAGCTCTGGGGCCAACGTCCTGACTTTC. Its translation is CASSVRGESSGANVLTF. The variable domain in full, completed from reference TRBV9 and TRBJ2-6, reads DSGVTQTPKHLITATGQRVTLRCSPRSGDLSVYWYQQSLDQGLQFLIQYYNGEERAKGNILERFSAQQFPDLHSELNLSSLELGDSALYFCASSVRGESSGANVLTFGAGSRLTVL.